These 10 T cell receptor beta chains were all obtained from the same sample, sequenced in a study of sequential checkpoint blockade in melanoma. Libraries were prepared by immunoSEQ multiplex PCR; TCRdb keeps only in-frame clonotypes and omits some of them. The sample carries approximately 5,600 clones, roughly 25% recorded once. Treatment here: randomized to nivolumab then ipilimumab (arm A) or the reverse (arm B). The input for sequencing was tumor tissue (inferred from file names), taken from a patient given nivolumab and ipilimumab in sequence. The receptor set was obtained from a human donor with melanoma.

In this sample, this clone turned up once. The chain couples TRBV5-1 to TRBJ1-3; possibly TRBD1 for D (5 bases). Germline assignment: CDR1 SGHRS and CDR2 YFSETQ. The CDR3 has 14 amino acids. Between the trimmed V and J ends, which lost 0 bases and 2 bases, there was a span of 6 bases. The CDR3 sequence: CASSLGGTGNTIYF. In DNA form, the CDR3 reads TGCGCCAGCAGCTTGGGGGGGACTGGAAACACCATATATTTT. Combining the CDR3 with reference TRBV5-1 and TRBJ1-3 gives the whole variable domain KAGVTQTPRYLIKTRGQQVTLSCSPISGHRSVSWYQQTPGQGLQFLFEYFSETQRNKGNFPGRFSGRQFSNSRSEMNVSTLELGDSALYLCASSLGGTGNTIYFGEGSWLTVV.

This clone occurred a few times. This sequence joins TRBV6-8 and TRBJ2-7, with TRBD1 identical over 7 bases. The CDR3 extends over 14 amino acids. Trimming removed 5 bases from V and 2 bases from J; junction bases left unmatched: 6. Germline CDR1 and CDR2: MNHGY and SAAAGT. Here the CDR3 DNA reads TGTGCCAGCAGTGGCCGGGACAGAACCTACGAGCAGTACTTC. Its protein is CASSGRDRTYEQYF.

This chain connects TRBV15 to TRBJ2-3; 7 positions match TRBD2. The germline V gene has CDR1 LNHNV and CDR2 YYDKDF (reference sequence). V was pared by 5 bases and J by 0 bases, with 5 bases of the junction left unmatched. The CDR3 covers 15 residues. The CDR3 DNA reads as TGTGCCACCAGCGAAGAGCGGGGTAGCACAGATACGCAGTATTTT. It yields the protein CATSEERGSTDTQYF.

The CDR3 spells CASSSSGLGTDTQYF. CDR3 nucleotides: TGTGCCAGCTCGTCAAGCGGGCTGGGCACAGATACGCAGTATTTT. The genes are TRBV18 and TRBJ2-3; D perhaps matches TRBD2 (6 bases). The V end lost 6 bases, the J end lost 1 base, and 14 bases lay between the germline ends. The CDR3 has 15 amino acids. Germline V lookup: CDR1 KGHSH, CDR2 LQKENI.

The chain uses TRBV6-8 and TRBJ2-5; 9 nucleotides agree with TRBD2. J lost 4 bases, V lost 5 bases, and 5 bases had no gene match. From germline, CDR1 is MNHGY and CDR2 SAAAGT. This CDR3 comprises 14 residues. CDR3 nucleotide sequence: TGTGCCAGCAGTAGGTATAGCGGGAGAGAGACCCAGTACTTC. Translation gives CASSRYSGRETQYF.

The V call is TRBV6-8, the J call TRBJ2-1; tentative D call: TRBD2 (6 bases). Germline values: CDR1 MNHGY, CDR2 SAAAGT. Deletions cut 5 bases from V and 2 bases from J, with 10 bases between. The CDR3 spans 14 residues. This CDR3 is CASSAGGAYNEQFF. The CDR3 DNA follows: TGTGCCAGCAGTGCCGGAGGGGCCTACAATGAGCAGTTCTTC.

This clone is labeled as medium-sized. CDR3 sequence (DNA): TGTGCCAGCAGGACCGGGGCAGGAAGGAGTGAGCAGTTCTTC. Translated, it gives CASRTGAGRSEQFF. The chain combines TRBV11-3 with TRBJ2-1; D might be TRBD1 or TRBD2, each matching 5 bases. The CDR3 is made up of 14 amino acids. V lost 6 bases and J 9 bases, leaving 18 bases between the germline ends. Germline V gives CDR1 SGHNT, CDR2 YENEEA.

This clone was picked up a small number of times. The V and J genes are TRBV5-1 and TRBJ1-5; TRBD1 might be the D (5 bases). CDR3 length equals 14 residues. Trimming took 3 bases from V and 5 from J, leaving 12 bases between them. Germline assignment: CDR1 SGHRS and CDR2 YFSETQ. CDR3 nucleotide sequence: TGCGCCAGCAGCTCCGGGACGGAGGATCAGCCCCAGCATTTT. Its protein is CASSSGTEDQPQHF.

By sample share, this clone is medium-sized. The J gene is TRBJ2-3, the V gene TRBV5-1; D uncertain. This CDR3 contains 15 residues. The germline V gene encodes CDR1 SGHRS and CDR2 YFSETQ. Trimming took off 0 bases at V and 2 bases at J, with 10 bases between the two ends. CDR3 bases: TGCGCCAGCAGCTTGGGACGGGCCATCACAGATACGCAGTATTTT. It yields the protein CASSLGRAITDTQYF.

The V call is TRBV19, the J call TRBJ2-5, with D possibly called TRBD1 or TRBD2 (5 bases each). V lost 10 bases and J lost 4, with 13 bases in between. The CDR3 length is 12 residues. Germline V gene lookup returns CDR1 LNHDA and CDR2 SQIVND (reference sequence). The CDR3 reads CATRQSGETQYF. The CDR3 DNA follows: TGTGCCACACGACAGAGCGGAGAGACCCAGTACTTC.